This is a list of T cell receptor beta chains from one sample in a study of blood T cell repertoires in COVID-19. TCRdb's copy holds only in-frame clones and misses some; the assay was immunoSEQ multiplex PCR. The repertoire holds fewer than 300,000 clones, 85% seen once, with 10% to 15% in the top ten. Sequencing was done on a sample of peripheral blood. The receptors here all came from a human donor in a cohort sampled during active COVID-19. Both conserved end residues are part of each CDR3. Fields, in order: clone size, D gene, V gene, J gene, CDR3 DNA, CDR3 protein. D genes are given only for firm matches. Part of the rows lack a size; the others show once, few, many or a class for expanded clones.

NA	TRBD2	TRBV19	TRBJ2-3	TGTGCCAGTAGTATTTTGCGGGAGATAAGTGAGGATACGCAGTATTTT	CASSILREISEDTQYF
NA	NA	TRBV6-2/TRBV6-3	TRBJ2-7	TGTGCCAGCAGTAAAACAGGGCGAAACTACGAGCAGTACTTC	CASSKTGRNYEQYF
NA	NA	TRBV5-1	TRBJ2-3	TGCGCCAGCAGCTTGGGGGCGCGGGAAGGGAATACGCAGTATTTT	CASSLGAREGNTQYF
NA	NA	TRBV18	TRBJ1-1	TGTGCCAGCTCTTTAGCGACGGGGAACACTGAAGCTTTCTTT	CASSLATGNTEAFF
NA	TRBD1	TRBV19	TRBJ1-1	TGTGCCAGCGGACCCCGGGACAGGGACCCTGAAGCTTTCTTT	CASGPRDRDPEAFF
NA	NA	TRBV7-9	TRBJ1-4	TGTGCCAGCAGCCCAGGCCAGTCTTTGACGTTTTTT	CASSPGQSLTFF
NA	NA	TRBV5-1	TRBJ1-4	TGCGCCAGCAGCTTGGGTGGGGGCGAAAAACTGTTTTTT	CASSLGGGEKLFF
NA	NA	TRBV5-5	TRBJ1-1	TGTGCCAGCAGCTCAGGCCGAGGGTGGGACACTGAAGCTTTCTTT	CASSSGRGWDTEAFF
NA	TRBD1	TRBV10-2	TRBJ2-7	TGCGCCAGCAGTAACAGGGGACCCTACGAGCAGTACTTC	CASSNRGPYEQYF
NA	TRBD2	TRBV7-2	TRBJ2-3	TGTGCCAGCAGCTCAGGACTAGCGGGGGAGACAGATACGCAGTATTTT	CASSSGLAGETDTQYF
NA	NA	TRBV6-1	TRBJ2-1	TGTGCCAGCAGTGACCCCGTTGGCGGAAAATACAATGAGCAGTTCTTC	CASSDPVGGKYNEQFF
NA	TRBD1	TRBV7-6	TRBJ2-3	TGTGCCAGCTCACGGACCGGGACAGTGGATACGCAGTATTTT	CASSRTGTVDTQYF
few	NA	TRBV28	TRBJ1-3	TGTGCCAGCAGTCCCTGGGGACTCTCAAGCTCTGGAAACACCATATATTTT	CASSPWGLSSSGNTIYF
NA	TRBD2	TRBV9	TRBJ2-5	TGTGCCAGCAGCGTAGGACTAGCGGATCAAGAGACCCAGTACTTC	CASSVGLADQETQYF
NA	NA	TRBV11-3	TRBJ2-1	TGTGCCAGCAGCCGAGGGTCGGAGTTGTCCTACAATGAGCAGTTCTTC	CASSRGSELSYNEQFF
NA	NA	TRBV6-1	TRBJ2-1	TGTGCCAGCAGTGAAACCCCTGCTTTGCCGGAGGAGATCTTC	CASSETPALPEEIF
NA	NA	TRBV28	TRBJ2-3	TGTGCCAGCACCTCTCTCCTCAGGGCGAGGAGCACAGATACGCAGTATTTT	CASTSLLRARSTDTQYF
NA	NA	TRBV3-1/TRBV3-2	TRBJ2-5	TGTGCCAGCAGCCTCTGGGGAAAATCCCGGGGTCAAGAGACCCAGTACTTC	CASSLWGKSRGQETQYF
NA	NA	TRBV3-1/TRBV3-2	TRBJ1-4	TGTGCCAGCAGCCAAGCTCTCCGAGACAGGGAAAAACTGTTTTTT	CASSQALRDREKLFF
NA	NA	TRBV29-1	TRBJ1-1	TGCAGCGTTATCACAGGATATAACACTGAAGCTTTCTTT	CSVITGYNTEAFF
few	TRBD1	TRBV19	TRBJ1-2	TGTGCCAGTAGGGTACCAGTGGGACAGGAATACACCTTC	CASRVPVGQEYTF
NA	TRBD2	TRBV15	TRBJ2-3	TGTGCCACCAGCAGAGATGTTCTAGCGGGAGGCACGCAGTATTTT	CATSRDVLAGGTQYF
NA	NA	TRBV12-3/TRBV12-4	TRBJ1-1	TGTGCCAGCAGTTCCCTTGGGGGGACTGAAGCTTTCTTT	CASSSLGGTEAFF
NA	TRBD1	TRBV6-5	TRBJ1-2	TGTGCCAGCAGGGGACAGGGGCTTGGCTACACCTTC	CASRGQGLGYTF
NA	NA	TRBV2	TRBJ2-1	TGTGCCAGCAGTAGACAGCAAAGCGGGTACAATGAGCAGTTCTTC	CASSRQQSGYNEQFF
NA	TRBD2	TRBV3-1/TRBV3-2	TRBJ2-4	TGTGCCAGCAGCCAAGTCGGGACTGCGGGGGACATTCAGTACTTC	CASSQVGTAGDIQYF
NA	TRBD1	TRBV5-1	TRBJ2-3	TGCGCCAGCAGCTTGGCGGACAGGGCAGATACGCAGTATTTT	CASSLADRADTQYF
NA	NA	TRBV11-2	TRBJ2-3	TGTGCCAGCAGCTTTAGTACCTTTGGCACAGATACGCAGTATTTT	CASSFSTFGTDTQYF
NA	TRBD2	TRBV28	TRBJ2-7	TGTGCCACCGGACTAGCGGGATCCTACGAGCAGTACTTC	CATGLAGSYEQYF
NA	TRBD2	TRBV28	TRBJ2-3	TGTGCCAGCCCACCTGCCGCGGGAGACGGCACAGATACGCAGTATTTT	CASPPAAGDGTDTQYF
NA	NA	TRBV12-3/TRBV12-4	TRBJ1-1	TGTGCCAGCAGCGGAGGGACCACTGAAGCTTTCTTT	CASSGGTTEAFF
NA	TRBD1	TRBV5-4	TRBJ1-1	TGTGCCAGCAGCTTAAGGCGACAGGGGCTCATGAACACTGAAGCTTTCTTT	CASSLRRQGLMNTEAFF
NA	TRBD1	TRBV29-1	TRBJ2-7	TGCAGCGTTGCCCCTCGACAGGGGGCGAGCGAGCAGTACTTC	CSVAPRQGASEQYF
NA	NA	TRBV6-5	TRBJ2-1	TGTGCCTCCACCGAAGCGGGCTACAATGAGCAGTTCTTC	CASTEAGYNEQFF
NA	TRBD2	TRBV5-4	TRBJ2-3	TGTGCCAGCAGCTTGGAGGGACTAGCGGGTGGTACGCAGTATTTT	CASSLEGLAGGTQYF
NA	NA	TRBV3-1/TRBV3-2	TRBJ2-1	TGTGCCAGCAGCAGCCAAACTGGGAGTTACAATGAGCAGTTCTTC	CASSSQTGSYNEQFF
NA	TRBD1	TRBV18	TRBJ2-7	TGTGCCAGCTCACCTAGGGACAGGGCCTACGAGCAGTACTTC	CASSPRDRAYEQYF
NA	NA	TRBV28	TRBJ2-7	TGTGCCAGCAGTAGTACAGGGCTCCTAGCCTACGAGCAGTACTTC	CASSSTGLLAYEQYF
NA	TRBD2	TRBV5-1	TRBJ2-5	TGCGCCAGCAGCGCCGGGACTAGCGGTTTGGAGACCCAGTACTTC	CASSAGTSGLETQYF
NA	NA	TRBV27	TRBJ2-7	TGTGCCAGCAGTGAAGATACCGGGACAACATACGAGCAGTACTTC	CASSEDTGTTYEQYF
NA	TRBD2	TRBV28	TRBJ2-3	TGTGCCAGCAGGACCTTAGCGGGGATCCATTACGGCACAGATACGCAGTATTTT	CASRTLAGIHYGTDTQYF
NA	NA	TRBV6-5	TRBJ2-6	TGTGCCAGCAGTCGCCTTCAGACGGGAGTCAACGTCCTGACTTTC	CASSRLQTGVNVLTF
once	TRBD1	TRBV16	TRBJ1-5	TGTGCCAGCAGCCGAAACAGGGGGGACAATCAGCCCCAGCATTTT	CASSRNRGDNQPQHF
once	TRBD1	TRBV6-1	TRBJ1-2	TGTGCCAGCAGTGACCAAGACAGGGCGACTGGCTACACCTTC	CASSDQDRATGYTF
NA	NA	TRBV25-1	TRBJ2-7	TGTGCCAGCACCAAAGGGGTCTCCTACGAGCAGTACTTC	CASTKGVSYEQYF
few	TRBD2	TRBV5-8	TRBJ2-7	TGTGCCAGCAGCTTGGATACTAGCGGGAGTGTGTACGAGCAGTACTTC	CASSLDTSGSVYEQYF